One sample yielded the 20 T cell receptor beta chains listed below, sequenced in a study of T cells in Graves' hyperthyroidism and ophthalmopathy. RNA transcripts were the template for amplifying TCR beta CDR3 regions. Initially, a first-round RT-PCR of the TCR CDR3 employed the HTBI primer set. TCRdb independently ran MiXCR on the multiplex PCR reads; one entry per CDR3 protein. Of under 350,000 distinct CDR3 sequences listed, approximately 18% are singletons. Sequencing was carried out using blood. All receptors come from a woman aged 45-60 years with Graves' hyperthyroidism.

A few counts support this clonotype. This rearrangement joins TRBV29-1 to TRBJ2-3; D gene uncertain. V was pared by 5 bases and J by 3 bases, with 12 bases between. Germline V gene sequence: CDR1 SQVTM, CDR2 ANQGSEA. The CDR3 extends over 13 amino acids. The CDR3: CSVIRALTDTQYF. For the CDR3, the DNA is TGCAGCGTTATCCGCGCCCTGACAGATACGCAGTATTTT.

This clonotype was detected a few times. V and J are TRBV11-2 and TRBJ2-7, with TRBD2 matching 8 bases. This CDR3 contains 16 residues. The junction had 6 bases not matched to a gene; V was cut back by 2 bases and J by 0 bases. CDR1 SGHAT and CDR2 FQNNGV come from the germline V gene. In DNA, the CDR3 is TGTGCCAGCAGCTTAATGGCGGGAGGCAGCTCCTACGAGCAGTACTTC. Translation: CASSLMAGGSSYEQYF.

This clonotype turned up a few times. As DNA, the CDR3 is TGTGCCAGCAGCCGCGGGGGACAGGAATCCTACGAGCAGTACTTC. Its protein is CASSRGGQESYEQYF. This chain uses TRBV6-1 with TRBJ2-7; tentatively, D is TRBD1 (8 bases). From germline, CDR1 is MNHNS and CDR2 SASEGT. CDR3 size: 15 residues. The V gene lost 6 bases and the J gene lost 1 base, with 16 bases spanning the gap.

This clonotype was seen a few times. The CDR3 loop reads CASSLTNFADTQYF. The CDR3 region has the DNA TGTGCCAGCAGCCTGACAAACTTCGCAGATACGCAGTATTTT. The V call is TRBV7-2, the J call TRBJ2-3; unclear D gene. This CDR3 has 14 amino acids. Trimming cost V 5 bases and J 4 bases, with 13 bases left between them. CDR1 and CDR2 (germline): SGHTA, FQGNSA.

At least ten counts were recorded for this clonotype. The rearrangement links TRBV27 to TRBJ1-5; TRBD1 matches 9 bases. CDR1 MNHEY and CDR2 SMNVEV come from the germline V gene (reference sequence). J was trimmed by 5 bases and V by 6 bases; bases with no gene match: 8. The CDR3 is 15 residues long. As DNA, the CDR3 is TGTGCCAGCAGCTCCGGACAGGGGAGGGATCAGCCCCAGCATTTT. This encodes CASSSGQGRDQPQHF.

The rearrangement joins TRBV27 to TRBJ2-7, with TRBD1 as a possible D gene (6 bases). Trimming removed 2 bases from V and 1 base from J, with 9 bases in between. In germline, CDR1 is MNHEY, CDR2 SMNVEV (reference sequence). The CDR3 has 14 amino acids. The CDR3 protein is CASSLRGQSYEQYF. The CDR3 nucleotides read TGTGCCAGCAGTTTAAGAGGACAGTCCTACGAGCAGTACTTC.

The CDR3 coding sequence is TGTGCCAGCAGCTCCGGAGCGGCGATCTACGAGCAGTACTTC. As protein: CASSSGAAIYEQYF. The chain is built from TRBV7-2 and TRBJ2-7; tentatively, D is TRBD2 (5 bases). Deletions cut 4 bases from V and 3 bases from J, with 13 bases between. The CDR3 sequence is 14 residues long. Looked up from germline, CDR1 is SGHTA and CDR2 is FQGNSA.

This clonotype was recorded many times. The chain combines TRBV7-2 with TRBJ1-4; D not resolved. The CDR3 sequence is 15 residues long. The germline CDR1 and CDR2 sequences are SGHTA and FQGNSA. V lost 5 bases and J lost 7, with 17 bases in between. The CDR3: CASSRSSGPGEKLFF. Here the CDR3 DNA reads TGTGCCAGCAGCCGTTCCTCCGGGCCTGGTGAAAAACTGTTTTTT. Based on the CDR3 plus reference TRBV7-2 and TRBJ1-4, the full variable domain is GAGVSQSPSNKVTEKGKDVELRCDPISGHTALYWYRQSLGQGLEFLIYFQGNSAPDKSGLPSDRFSAERTGGSVSTLTIQRTQQEDSAVYLCASSRSSGPGEKLFFGSGTQLSVL.

This clonotype came up many times. The chain couples TRBV7-9 to TRBJ2-1; 12 bases fit TRBD2. Germline-derived CDR1 and CDR2 are SEHNR and FQNEAQ (reference sequence). The length of the CDR3 is 15 residues. V was pared by 5 bases and J by 5 bases, with 4 bases of the junction left unmatched. The CDR3 coding sequence is TGTGCCAGCAGCCAGACTAGCGGGGGCCACAATGAGCAGTTCTTC. Protein sequence: CASSQTSGGHNEQFF.

The rearrangement uses TRBV5-5 and TRBJ2-7; D might be TRBD1 (7 bases). The CDR3 is made up of 13 amino acids. V lost 3 bases and J 3 bases, leaving 10 bases between the germline ends. CDR1 is SGHKS and CDR2 is YYEKEE in the germline V gene (reference sequence). CDR3 bases: TGTGCCAGCAGCTCCAGGGGGGACTACGAGCAGTACTTC. It is translated as CASSSRGDYEQYF.

In this sample, this clonotype turned up many times. The gene calls are TRBV11-2 and TRBJ2-2, with 13 bases matching TRBD2. This CDR3 contains 15 residues. The trim removed 7 bases at V and 6 bases at J, leaving 5 bases unmatched. Germline V gene sequence: CDR1 SGHAT, CDR2 FQNNGV. The CDR3: CASTKLAGGSGELFF. In DNA, the CDR3 is TGTGCCAGCACCAAACTAGCGGGGGGGTCCGGGGAGCTGTTTTTT. The complete variable domain, with remaining parts taken from reference TRBV11-2 and TRBJ2-2, reads EAGVAQSPRYKIIEKRQSVAFWCNPISGHATLYWYQQILGQGPKLLIQFQNNGVVDDSQLPKDRFSAERLKGVDSTLKIQPAKLEDSAVYLCASTKLAGGSGELFFGEGSRLTVL.

The sample holds a few counts of this clonotype. The chain joins TRBV7-9 to TRBJ2-3, with D tentatively TRBD1 or TRBD2 (7 bases each). The CDR3 contains 17 residues. V dropped 5 bases and J dropped 4 bases, with 22 bases sitting between them. Per germline, CDR1 SEHNR and CDR2 FQNEAQ (reference sequence). DNA of the CDR3: TGTGCCAGCAGCGGCGAGAGGGGGCGGGAGCCGGCAGATACGCAGTATTTT. Residues: CASSGERGREPADTQYF.

There are many counts of this clonotype. The chain links TRBV5-1 to TRBJ2-1; tentatively, D is TRBD2 (6 bases). Germline V gives CDR1 SGHRS, CDR2 YFSETQ. The CDR3 is made up of 14 amino acids. Trimming took off 5 bases at V and 3 bases at J, with 12 bases between the two ends. CDR3 bases: TGCGCCAGCAGTCCTAATAGCGGCTACAATGAGCAGTTCTTC. It specifies CASSPNSGYNEQFF. The variable domain in full, completed from reference TRBV5-1 and TRBJ2-1, reads KAGVTQTPRYLIKTRGQQVTLSCSPISGHRSVSWYQQTPGQGLQFLFEYFSETQRNKGNFPGRFSGRQFSNSRSEMNVSTLELGDSALYLCASSPNSGYNEQFFGPGTRLTVL.

As concerns this clonotype: A much larger clone is a single base away; this may be a read error. The chain recombines TRBV2 with TRBJ1-3; tentative D call: TRBD1 (5 bases). Per germline, CDR1 SNHLY and CDR2 FYNNEI. This CDR3 has 15 amino acids. CDR3 coding DNA: TGTGCCAGCAGGCCGGGGCACAACTCTGGAAACGCCATATATTTT. Protein sequence: CASRPGHNSGNAIYF.

This clonotype showed up just a few times. V usage is TRBV20-1 and J usage is TRBJ2-1; 9 bases are shared with TRBD2. V trimming: 7 bases; J trimming: 3 bases; junction bases outside the gene matches: 16. Per germline, CDR1 DFQATT and CDR2 SNEGSKA (reference sequence). The CDR3 runs to 17 residues. Written as DNA, the CDR3 is TGCAGTGTTCAGGGAGGGTTAGCGGGGGCCAACTACAATGAGCAGTTCTTC. It yields the protein CSVQGGLAGANYNEQFF.

This clonotype was counted many times. The gene calls are TRBV2 and TRBJ2-7; 7 bases are a match to TRBD1. Germline V gene data show CDR1 as SNHLY and CDR2 as FYNNEI. The CDR3 runs to 13 residues. After removal of 2 bases from V and 9 bases from J, the junction contained 7 bases not matched to a gene. Written as DNA, the CDR3 is TGTGCCAGCAGTGAACCCCCCACAGGGGTGCAGTACTTC. Protein sequence: CASSEPPTGVQYF.

This clonotype was counted between two and nine times. CDR3 loop: CASSLNREYTEAFF. The CDR3 DNA follows: TGCGCCAGCAGCTTGAACAGGGAATACACTGAAGCTTTCTTT. The genes are TRBV5-1 and TRBJ1-1; maybe TRBD1 (6 bases). V was pared by 1 base and J by 3 bases, with 10 bases between. Looked up from germline, CDR1 is SGHRS and CDR2 is YFSETQ. CDR3 length equals 14 residues.

This clonotype was detected many times. The rearrangement joins TRBV12-3 or TRBV12-4 to TRBJ2-5, with 7 bases aligning to TRBD2. After removal of 4 bases from V and 5 bases from J, the junction contained 10 bases not matched to a gene. The CDR3 has 15 residues. The CDR3 sequence is CASSSPASGVETQYF. The CDR3 DNA sequence: TGTGCCAGCAGTTCCCCCGCTAGCGGTGTGGAGACCCAGTACTTC.

This clonotype was seen at least ten times. The rearrangement links TRBV5-1 to TRBJ2-7; 7 bases agree with TRBD1. Germline values: CDR1 SGHRS, CDR2 YFSETQ. The CDR3 has 14 residues. The V gene end was trimmed by 2 bases and the J gene end by 3 bases; junction bases not matched to a gene: 5. The CDR3 here is CASSFVRGNYEQYF. The CDR3 bases are TGCGCCAGCAGCTTTGTCAGGGGGAACTACGAGCAGTACTTC.

This clonotype occurred a few times. Because it lacks the conserved phenylalanine or tryptophan at the end, this CDR3 is likely a read error. The chain uses TRBV20-1 and TRBJ1-2; TRBD1 aligns across 8 bases. Germline values: CDR1 DFQATT, CDR2 SNEGSKA (reference sequence). This CDR3 is 14 amino acids long. V lost 1 base, J lost 4 bases, and 5 bases stayed unmatched. The CDR3 reads CSARVGGQAYGYTL. As DNA, the CDR3 is TGCAGTGCTAGAGTGGGGGGACAGGCCTATGGCTACACCCTC.